These T cell receptor beta chains were read from a single sample in a study of a mutant IDH1 vaccine in newly diagnosed glioma. The antigens for these receptors are not known. Profiled with immunoSEQ multiplex PCR; TCRdb holds only in-frame clones, not every one. The table records 77,000 or so clones, approximately 80% of them present only once. Source: PBMCs, taken from a glioma patient whose treatment included an IDH1 peptide vaccine. These receptor sequences come from a man aged 35-49 years with glioma. The CDR3 runs from the conserved cysteine through the conserved F or W. Each record gives: V gene, clone size, J gene, D gene, CDR3 DNA, CDR3 protein. A D gene is named only where the DNA matches it firmly. Clone size, where shown, is once, few, many, or a class for clones that have expanded.

V: TRBV7-7
size: NA
J: TRBJ2-1
D: TRBD2
DNA: TGTGCTAGCAGCGCGAAACTAGCGGGAGGGCCTGAATCCTACAATGAGCAGTTCTTC
CDR3: CASSAKLAGGPESYNEQFF

V: TRBV27
size: once
J: TRBJ2-3
D: NA
DNA: TGTGCCAGCATTTCCTCCACAGATACGCAGTATTTT
CDR3: CASISSTDTQYF

V: TRBV6-5
size: NA
J: TRBJ2-1
D: NA
DNA: TGTGCCAGCAGCTCTAACCTCAACAATGAGCAGTTCTTC
CDR3: CASSSNLNNEQFF

V: TRBV5-5
size: NA
J: TRBJ2-2
D: TRBD2
DNA: TGTGCCAGCAGCTTGGCCGGGGGAGGGCCGACCGGGGAGCTGTTTTTT
CDR3: CASSLAGGGPTGELFF

V: TRBV18
size: NA
J: TRBJ2-1
D: NA
DNA: TGTGCCAGCTCACCCAACACCTTATGGGGAGTCGATGAGCAGTTCTTC
CDR3: CASSPNTLWGVDEQFF

V: TRBV7-2
size: NA
J: TRBJ2-1
D: TRBD2
DNA: TGTGCCAGCAGCCATAGTAAGACTAGCGCAAGCGGGAGGGTGAATGAGCAGTTCTTC
CDR3: CASSHSKTSASGRVNEQFF

V: TRBV25-1
size: NA
J: TRBJ2-3
D: TRBD2
DNA: TGTGCCAGCAGTGATTGGAGCGGGAAGGATACGCAGTATTTT
CDR3: CASSDWSGKDTQYF

V: TRBV25-1
size: NA
J: TRBJ2-2
D: NA
DNA: TGTGCCAGCAGGGAAGGGGGGACCGGGGAGCTGTTTTTT
CDR3: CASREGGTGELFF

V: TRBV6-4
size: NA
J: TRBJ2-3
D: NA
DNA: TGTGCCAGTAGGGACGTCCGAGATACGCAGTATTTT
CDR3: CASRDVRDTQYF

V: TRBV2
size: few
J: TRBJ1-5
D: TRBD1
DNA: TGTGCCAGCAGGACAGGGAATCAGCCCCAGCATTTT
CDR3: CASRTGNQPQHF

V: TRBV7-6
size: NA
J: TRBJ1-2
D: NA
DNA: TGTGCCAGCAGCTTAGGACAGCAGTATGGCTACACCTTC
CDR3: CASSLGQQYGYTF

V: TRBV5-1
size: NA
J: TRBJ2-1
D: TRBD1
DNA: TGCGCCAGCAGCTTGATCAGGGGGCGGTCACCCTACAATGAGCAGTTCTTC
CDR3: CASSLIRGRSPYNEQFF

V: TRBV18
size: NA
J: TRBJ1-5
D: NA
DNA: TGTGCCAGCTCACCACCCGGTCAGCCCCAGCATTTT
CDR3: CASSPPGQPQHF